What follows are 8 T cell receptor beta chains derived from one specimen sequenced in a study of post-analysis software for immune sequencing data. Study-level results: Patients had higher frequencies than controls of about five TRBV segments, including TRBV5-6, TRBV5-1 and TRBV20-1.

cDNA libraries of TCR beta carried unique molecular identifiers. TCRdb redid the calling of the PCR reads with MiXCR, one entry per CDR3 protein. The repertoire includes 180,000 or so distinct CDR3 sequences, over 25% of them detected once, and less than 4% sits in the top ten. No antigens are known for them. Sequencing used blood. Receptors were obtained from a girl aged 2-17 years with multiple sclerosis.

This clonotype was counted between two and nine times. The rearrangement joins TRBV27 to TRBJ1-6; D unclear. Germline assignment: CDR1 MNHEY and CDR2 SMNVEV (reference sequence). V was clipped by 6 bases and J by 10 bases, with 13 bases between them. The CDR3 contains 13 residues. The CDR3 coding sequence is TGTGCCAGCAGCTACAGAGTAGGGTCACCCCTCCACTTT. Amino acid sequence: CASSYRVGSPLHF.

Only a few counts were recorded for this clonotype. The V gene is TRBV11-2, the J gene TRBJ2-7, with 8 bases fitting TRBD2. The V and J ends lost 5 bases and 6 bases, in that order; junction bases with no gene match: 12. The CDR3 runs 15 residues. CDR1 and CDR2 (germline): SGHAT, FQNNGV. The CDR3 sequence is CASSIPGTSGVEQYF. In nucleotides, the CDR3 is TGTGCCAGCAGCATTCCCGGGACTAGTGGCGTCGAGCAGTACTTC. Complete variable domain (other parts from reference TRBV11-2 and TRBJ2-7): EAGVAQSPRYKIIEKRQSVAFWCNPISGHATLYWYQQILGQGPKLLIQFQNNGVVDDSQLPKDRFSAERLKGVDSTLKIQPAKLEDSAVYLCASSIPGTSGVEQYFGPGTRLTVT.

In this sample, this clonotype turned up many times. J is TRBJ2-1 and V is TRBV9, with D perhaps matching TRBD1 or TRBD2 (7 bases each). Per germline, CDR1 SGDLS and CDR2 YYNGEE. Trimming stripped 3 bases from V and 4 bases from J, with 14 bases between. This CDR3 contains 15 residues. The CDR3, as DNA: TGTGCCAGCAGCGCCCAGGGGGGGGTGTACAATGAGCAGTTCTTC. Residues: CASSAQGGVYNEQFF.

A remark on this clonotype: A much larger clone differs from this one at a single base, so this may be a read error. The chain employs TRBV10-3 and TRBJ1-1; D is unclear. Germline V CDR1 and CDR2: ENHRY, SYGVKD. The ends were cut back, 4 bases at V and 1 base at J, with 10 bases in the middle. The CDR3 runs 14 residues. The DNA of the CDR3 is TGTGCCATCAGTGGGCCCCGACAGAACACTGAAGCTTTCTTT. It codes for CAISGPRQNTEAFF.

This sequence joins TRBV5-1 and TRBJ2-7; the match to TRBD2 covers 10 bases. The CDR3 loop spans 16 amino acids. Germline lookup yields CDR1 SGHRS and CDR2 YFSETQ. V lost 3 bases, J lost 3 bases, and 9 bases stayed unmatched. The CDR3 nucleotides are TGCGCCAGCAGCTCCGTATCGATAGCGGGAGGCTACGAGCAGTACTTC. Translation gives CASSSVSIAGGYEQYF.

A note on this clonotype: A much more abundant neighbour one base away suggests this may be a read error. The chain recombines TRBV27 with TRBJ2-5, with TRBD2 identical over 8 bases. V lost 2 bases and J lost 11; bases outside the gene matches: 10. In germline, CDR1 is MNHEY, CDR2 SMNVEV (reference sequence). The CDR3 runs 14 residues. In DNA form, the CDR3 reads TGTGCCAGCAGTTTAGTACTAGCGGACAATGAGCAGTACTTC. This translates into CASSLVLADNEQYF.

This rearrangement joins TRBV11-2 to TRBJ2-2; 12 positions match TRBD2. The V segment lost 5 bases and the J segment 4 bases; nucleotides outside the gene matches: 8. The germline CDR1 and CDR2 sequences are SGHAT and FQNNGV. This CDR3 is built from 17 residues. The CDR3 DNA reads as TGTGCCAGCAGCGCACTGACTAGCGGGAGAAGCACCGGGGAGCTGTTTTTT. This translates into CASSALTSGRSTGELFF.

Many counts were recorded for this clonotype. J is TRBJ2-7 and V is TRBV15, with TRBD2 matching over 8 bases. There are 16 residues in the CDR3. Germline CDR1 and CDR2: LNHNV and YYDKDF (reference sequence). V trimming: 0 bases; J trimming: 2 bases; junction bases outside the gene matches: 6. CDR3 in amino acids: CATSRELAGGTYEQYF. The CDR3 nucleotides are TGTGCCACCAGCAGAGAGTTGGCGGGAGGAACCTACGAGCAGTACTTC. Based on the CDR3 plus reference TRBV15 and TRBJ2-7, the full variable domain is DAMVIQNPRYQVTQFGKPVTLSCSQTLNHNVMYWYQQKSSQAPKLLFHYYDKDFNNEADTPDNFQSRRPNTSFCFLDIRSPGLGDTAMYLCATSRELAGGTYEQYFGPGTRLTVT.